What follows describes a single T cell receptor beta chain. The target of this receptor is not known. No much larger clone exists at a distance of one base, and base qualities are not known. Using the deep immunoSEQ assay, TCR CDR3 regions were amplified from genomic DNA by multiplex PCR. Genomic DNA extracted from each cell subset was distributed evenly over all wells of several immunoSEQ 96-well plates, and each plate served as one replicate. For sorted subsets, around 200 ng genomic DNA, equal to tens of thousands of T cell genomes, was loaded into each replicate PCR. The purified libraries were quantified using a Qubit 3.0 fluorometer, sized with a Bioanalyzer 2100, and then quantified again using the KAPA Library Quantification kit. Every immunoSEQ 96-well plate was sequenced on a separate single-read 150-cycle Illumina NextSeq 550 flow cell. On the study's bioinformatics: Because the immunoSEQ output included only junctional sequences and no quality scores, the filtering could not be the same as the filtering used for full-length reads. Sequences were annotated with PyIR, a Python wrapper for IgBLAST v1.9, and V/J genes and CDR3 were assigned using IMGT germline references. Reads with weak V/J assignments (E-value above 1e-6), missing CDR3, stop codons, out-of-frame junctions, or ambiguous translated residues were removed. V3J clonotypes were defined as sequences sharing the same inferred V gene, J gene, and CDR3 amino acid sequence. Percentage overlap between repertoires was calculated by dividing the number of shared unique clonotypes by the size of the smaller repertoire. RTK rarefaction, the Chao1 estimator, and Recon v2.1 estimates of unobserved clonotypes were used to assess repertoire richness. OLGA was used to compute generation probabilities for all TCRbeta clonotypes that the gDNA method yielded from a handful of donors. TCRdb re-hosts the immuneACCESS table, in-frame sequences only. Its copies lack some clones; in the studies checked, an unresolved V gene accounts for under half of them, and the cause for the rest is not known. V and J calls and clone size follow that table, whereas D and trimming were derived from the DNA. For this sample there are about 2,200,000 clones; around 93% appear just once. The ten largest clones add up to more than 1.5% of the sample.

The data are from a study of shared clonotypes between healthy human individuals (dated by TCRdb to the early 2020s). Some background on the complete study: The cohort included three men and two women between 18 and 49 years of age. Libraries were prepared and TCR repertoires were sequenced by different laboratories using diverse techniques, in order to increase sequencing depth and limit assay-specific biases. Between about 0.9 and 8.9 billion PBMCs per donor were obtained by leukapheresis. For each donor, three plates each were used for CD4 naive and CD4 memory, two plates were used for CD8 naive, and one plate was used for CD8 memory. To estimate repertoire size and how much clonotype sharing occurs between individuals, the study deeply sequenced the blood TCR repertoires of several healthy adults. Here is what the overall study found, with its caveats: Because the study included only a small number of donors, the genetic and exposure-history diversity represented was limited. Sampling was restricted to blood, and TCR repertoires in tissue are likely to differ from TCR repertoires in blood. When several donors were compared, the shared fraction of clonotypes was around 5% for naive CD4, approximately 3.3% for naive CD8, roughly 2.5% for memory CD4, and less than 0.5% for memory CD8. Based on pairwise subsampling, the degree of clonotype sharing among donors was expected to be affected by sequencing depth. Even with the large sequencing depth, rarefaction of the sorted-subset datasets indicated that sequencing was incomplete. Naive subsets generally had larger estimated clonotype richness than memory subsets did. Compared with non-shared clonotypes, clonotypes shared by all four sorted-subset donors had higher generation probabilities.

CD8 naive samples were CD45RO-negative cells positively selected for CCR7, giving a CD45RA+CCR7+ population that excluded TemRA cells. The donors were healthy, HIV-negative adults with no recently reported acute infections or vaccinations. Only Caucasian adults living in Nashville, Tennessee, USA were represented among the donors. After blood collection by leukapheresis, PBMCs were isolated using Ficoll-Histopaque density gradient centrifugation and then cryopreserved in the vapor phase of liquid nitrogen. Analytical flow cytometry was used to check the purity and quantity of every magnetically sorted T cell population. From each sorted fraction, genomic DNA was isolated and quantified by UV absorbance on a Nanodrop 2000c. Measured from the cysteine to the phenylalanine, the CDR3 is 16 residues long. The retained sequence is limited to the CDR3, 48 bases, with the frame set at the first base. Trimming takes 0 bases off V and 6 bases off J; junction bases not matched to a gene: 8. Reading the germline V gene (reference sequence) gives CDR1 MNHEY and CDR2 SMNVEV.

This TCR came from a man aged 18 to 35 in good health. Some clones in this sample may be carry-over from other donors' samples. The sample taken for sequencing was naive CD8+ T cells from PBMCs. This sample's cell subset or site label indicates: CD45RA+CCR7+. The chain is encoded by TRBV27 joined to TRBJ1-5; 7 bases in the middle match TRBD1. The CDR3 is CASSLSAGAGGQPQHF. The base sequence is TGTGCCAGCAGTTTATCAGCCGGGGCAGGGGGTCAGCCCCAGCATTTT.